These T cell receptor beta chains were read from a single sample in a study of somatic mutations in cytotoxic T cells in rheumatoid arthritis. The assay was immunoSEQ multiplex PCR, and TCRdb's table has in-frame clones only and misses some. The sample consists of about 17,000 clones, about 74% of them appearing once. Material: CD8+ T cells sorted from blood. These receptors all stem from an adult with rheumatoid arthritis. The CDR3 runs from the conserved cysteine through the conserved F or W. The D gene is left open where the match is weak. Size values are once, few and many counts, or a class for expanded clones, and some rows have none.

CDR3 length: 12
V gene: TRBV30
J gene: TRBJ2-1
D gene: NA
clone size: NA
CDR3 protein: CAWTIGANEQFF
CDR3 DNA: TGTGCCTGGACCATAGGGGCGAATGAGCAGTTCTTC

CDR3 length: 10
V gene: TRBV11-3
J gene: TRBJ1-2
D gene: NA
clone size: NA
CDR3 protein: CARVNYGYTF
CDR3 DNA: TGTGCCAGAGTTAACTATGGCTACACCTTC

CDR3 length: 13
V gene: TRBV7-8
J gene: TRBJ1-5
D gene: NA
clone size: NA
CDR3 protein: CASSLGRAQPQHF
CDR3 DNA: TGTGCCAGCAGCTTAGGTCGTGCTCAGCCCCAGCATTTT

CDR3 length: 12
V gene: TRBV6-6
J gene: TRBJ1-5
D gene: NA
clone size: few
CDR3 protein: CASSYVNQPQHF
CDR3 DNA: TGTGCCAGCAGTTACGTTAATCAGCCCCAGCATTTT

CDR3 length: 15
V gene: TRBV29-1
J gene: TRBJ1-2
D gene: NA
clone size: NA
CDR3 protein: CSVEDDQAANYGYTF
CDR3 DNA: TGCAGCGTTGAAGATGATCAAGCCGCTAACTATGGCTACACCTTC

CDR3 length: 12
V gene: TRBV4-1
J gene: TRBJ2-2
D gene: NA
clone size: NA
CDR3 protein: CASSQNTGELFF
CDR3 DNA: TGCGCCAGCAGCCAAAACACCGGGGAGCTGTTTTTT

CDR3 length: 14
V gene: TRBV27
J gene: TRBJ1-1
D gene: NA
clone size: NA
CDR3 protein: CASSPLQGATEAFF
CDR3 DNA: TGTGCCAGCAGTCCCCTCCAGGGAGCCACTGAAGCTTTCTTT

CDR3 length: 14
V gene: TRBV27
J gene: TRBJ1-6
D gene: NA
clone size: once
CDR3 protein: CASSLGAAHSPLHF
CDR3 DNA: TGTGCCAGCAGTTTAGGGGCCGCTCATTCACCCCTCCACTTT

CDR3 length: 17
V gene: TRBV4-1
J gene: TRBJ2-5
D gene: NA
clone size: NA
CDR3 protein: CASSQGPIGTVQETQYF
CDR3 DNA: TGCGCCAGCAGCCAAGGGCCCATCGGGACTGTACAAGAGACCCAGTACTTC

CDR3 length: 15
V gene: TRBV9
J gene: TRBJ2-6
D gene: NA
clone size: NA
CDR3 protein: CASSAQHSGANVLTF
CDR3 DNA: TGTGCCAGCAGCGCGCAGCACTCTGGGGCCAACGTCCTGACTTTC

CDR3 length: 16
V gene: TRBV27
J gene: TRBJ2-1
D gene: NA
clone size: NA
CDR3 protein: CASSFGDNLPGEEQFF
CDR3 DNA: TGTGCCAGCAGTTTTGGGGATAATCTACCCGGGGAGGAGCAGTTCTTC

CDR3 length: 13
V gene: TRBV2
J gene: TRBJ2-3
D gene: NA
clone size: NA
CDR3 protein: CASSDLRADTQYF
CDR3 DNA: TGTGCCAGCAGTGACCTCAGGGCAGATACGCAGTATTTT

CDR3 length: 14
V gene: TRBV6-5
J gene: TRBJ1-1
D gene: NA
clone size: NA
CDR3 protein: CASSSSRWDTEAFF
CDR3 DNA: TGTGCCAGCAGTTCTAGCCGCTGGGACACTGAAGCTTTCTTT

CDR3 length: 16
V gene: TRBV10-2
J gene: TRBJ2-2
D gene: TRBD1
clone size: NA
CDR3 protein: CASSDLDRGRTGELFF
CDR3 DNA: TGCGCCAGCAGTGACCTGGACAGGGGAAGGACCGGGGAGCTGTTTTTT

CDR3 length: 17
V gene: TRBV12-5
J gene: TRBJ2-3
D gene: TRBD2
clone size: NA
CDR3 protein: CASGGLAGGYGTDTQYF
CDR3 DNA: TGTGCTAGTGGTGGACTAGCGGGGGGGTATGGCACAGATACGCAGTATTTT

CDR3 length: 15
V gene: TRBV29-1
J gene: TRBJ2-1
D gene: TRBD2
clone size: NA
CDR3 protein: CSVEGFLAVGDEQFF
CDR3 DNA: TGCAGCGTTGAAGGCTTTCTAGCGGTTGGGGATGAGCAGTTCTTC

CDR3 length: 13
V gene: TRBV7-9
J gene: TRBJ1-1
D gene: NA
clone size: few
CDR3 protein: CASLGGEDTEAFF
CDR3 DNA: TGTGCCAGCTTGGGGGGCGAGGACACTGAAGCTTTCTTT

CDR3 length: 20
V gene: TRBV4-1
J gene: TRBJ2-2
D gene: NA
clone size: NA
CDR3 protein: CASSLTADNFFPVNTGELFF
CDR3 DNA: TGCGCCAGCAGCCTAACGGCGGACAATTTCTTCCCCGTAAACACCGGGGAGCTGTTTTTT

CDR3 length: 12
V gene: TRBV7-9
J gene: TRBJ1-1
D gene: NA
clone size: NA
CDR3 protein: CASSPRAAEAFF
CDR3 DNA: TGTGCCAGCAGCCCCCGGGCAGCAGAAGCTTTCTTT

CDR3 length: 16
V gene: TRBV18
J gene: TRBJ1-3
D gene: TRBD1
clone size: NA
CDR3 protein: CASSPGTGGIGNTIYF
CDR3 DNA: TGTGCCAGCTCACCAGGGACAGGGGGTATCGGAAACACCATATATTTT

CDR3 length: 13
V gene: TRBV5-4
J gene: TRBJ1-5
D gene: NA
clone size: NA
CDR3 protein: CASSEGPNQPQHF
CDR3 DNA: TGTGCCAGCAGCGAGGGACCCAATCAGCCCCAGCATTTT

CDR3 length: 14
V gene: TRBV7-9
J gene: TRBJ2-2
D gene: NA
clone size: NA
CDR3 protein: CASRTVRNTGELFF
CDR3 DNA: TGTGCCAGCAGGACAGTTAGGAACACCGGGGAGCTGTTTTTT

CDR3 length: 14
V gene: TRBV30
J gene: TRBJ1-5
D gene: TRBD1
clone size: NA
CDR3 protein: CAWSVGQGGRPQHF
CDR3 DNA: TGTGCCTGGAGTGTTGGACAGGGGGGGAGGCCCCAGCATTTT

CDR3 length: 12
V gene: TRBV7-2
J gene: TRBJ1-1
D gene: NA
clone size: NA
CDR3 protein: CASSFRNTEAFF
CDR3 DNA: TGTGCCAGCAGCTTCCGGAACACTGAAGCTTTCTTT

CDR3 length: 12
V gene: TRBV10-3
J gene: TRBJ2-7
D gene: NA
clone size: NA
CDR3 protein: CAISEQGHEQYF
CDR3 DNA: TGTGCCATCAGTGAGCAGGGTCACGAGCAGTACTTC

CDR3 length: 10
V gene: TRBV2
J gene: TRBJ2-7
D gene: NA
clone size: NA
CDR3 protein: CASKGYEQYF
CDR3 DNA: TGTGCCAGCAAGGGTTACGAGCAGTACTTC

CDR3 length: 14
V gene: TRBV6-1
J gene: TRBJ2-7
D gene: NA
clone size: once
CDR3 protein: CASSLRGLSYEQYF
CDR3 DNA: TGTGCCAGCAGCCTGAGAGGGCTCTCCTACGAGCAGTACTTC

CDR3 length: 14
V gene: TRBV11-3
J gene: TRBJ2-1
D gene: TRBD2
clone size: once
CDR3 protein: CASSLSGSGNEQFF
CDR3 DNA: TGTGCCAGCAGCCTTAGCGGGTCTGGTAATGAGCAGTTCTTC

CDR3 length: 15
V gene: TRBV27
J gene: TRBJ1-6
D gene: NA
clone size: few
CDR3 protein: CASSLSRTVNSPLHF
CDR3 DNA: TGTGCCAGCAGTTTATCGAGAACAGTTAATTCACCCCTCCACTTT

CDR3 length: 12
V gene: TRBV6-6
J gene: TRBJ2-7
D gene: NA
clone size: NA
CDR3 protein: CASSYTWDEQYF
CDR3 DNA: TGTGCCAGCAGTTATACATGGGACGAGCAGTACTTC

CDR3 length: 16
V gene: TRBV13
J gene: TRBJ2-1
D gene: TRBD2
clone size: once
CDR3 protein: CASSLPSGGSYNEQFF
CDR3 DNA: TGTGCCAGCAGCTTACCTAGCGGGGGCTCCTACAATGAGCAGTTCTTC

CDR3 length: 15
V gene: TRBV7-6
J gene: TRBJ2-7
D gene: NA
clone size: NA
CDR3 protein: CASSLIGGRMYEQYF
CDR3 DNA: TGTGCCAGCAGCTTAATCGGGGGGCGAATGTACGAGCAGTACTTC